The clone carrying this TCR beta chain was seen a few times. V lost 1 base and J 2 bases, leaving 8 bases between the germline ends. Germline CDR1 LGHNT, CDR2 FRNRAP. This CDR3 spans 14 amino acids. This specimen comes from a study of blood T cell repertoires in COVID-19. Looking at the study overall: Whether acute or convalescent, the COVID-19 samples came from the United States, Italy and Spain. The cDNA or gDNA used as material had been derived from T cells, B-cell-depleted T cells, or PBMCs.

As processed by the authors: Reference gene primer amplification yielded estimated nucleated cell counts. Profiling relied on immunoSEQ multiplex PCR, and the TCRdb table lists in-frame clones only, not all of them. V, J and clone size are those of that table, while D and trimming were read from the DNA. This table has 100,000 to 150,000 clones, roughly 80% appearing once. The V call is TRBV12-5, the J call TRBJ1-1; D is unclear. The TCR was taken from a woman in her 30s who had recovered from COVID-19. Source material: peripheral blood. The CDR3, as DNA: TGTGCTAGTGGTTTGGGGAGTTCTAACACTGAAGCTTTCTTT. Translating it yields CASGLGSSNTEAFF.